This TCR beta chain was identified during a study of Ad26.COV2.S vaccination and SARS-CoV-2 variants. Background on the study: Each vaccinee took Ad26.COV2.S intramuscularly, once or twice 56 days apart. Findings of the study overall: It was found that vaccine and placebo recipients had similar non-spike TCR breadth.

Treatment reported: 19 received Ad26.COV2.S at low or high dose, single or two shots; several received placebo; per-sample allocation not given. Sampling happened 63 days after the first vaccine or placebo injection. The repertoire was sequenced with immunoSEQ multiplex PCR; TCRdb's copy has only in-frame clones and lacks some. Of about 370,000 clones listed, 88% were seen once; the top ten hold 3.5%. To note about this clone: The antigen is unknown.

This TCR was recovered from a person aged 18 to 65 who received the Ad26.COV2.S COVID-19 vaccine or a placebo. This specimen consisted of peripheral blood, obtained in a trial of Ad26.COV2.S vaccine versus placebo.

The CDR3 DNA follows: TGCGCCAGCAGCTTGGTGGGACAGAAGGCTGAAGCTTTCTTT. It codes for CASSLVGQKAEAFF. The chain has TRBV5-1 and TRBJ1-1; the match to TRBD1 covers 7 bases. The germline CDR1 and CDR2 sequences are SGHRS and YFSETQ. Losses at the gene ends were 0 bases for V and 6 bases for J; bases not matched to a gene: 5. CDR3 length: 14 amino acids.